The 6 T cell receptor beta chains reported below all come from one sample, sequenced in a study of T cell responses to AZD1222 COVID-19 vaccine. Using immunoSEQ multiplex PCR, the repertoire was profiled, and TCRdb retains in-frame clones only, with some absent. The table lists around 200,000 clones, around 93% of them singletons. This specimen was peripheral blood, taken 28 days after the second dose of the MenACWY control vaccine. Receptors were obtained from an adult who received the MenACWY meningococcal vaccine as a control.

The DNA for the CDR3 is TGTGCCTGGAGGATCGAGGCGGGGACACAAGCTTTCTTT. As protein: CAWRIEAGTQAFF. The rearrangement joins TRBV30 to TRBJ1-1, with D perhaps TRBD1 (6 bases). V lost 3 bases, J lost 9 bases, and 17 bases lay in between. In germline, CDR1 is GTSNPN, CDR2 SVGIG (reference sequence). The CDR3 is made up of 13 amino acids.

The CDR3: CASRFGDSGNTIYF. DNA of the CDR3: TGTGCCAGCCGCTTTGGGGATTCTGGAAACACCATATATTTT. V is TRBV6-5 and J is TRBJ1-3; D is undetermined. Germline CDR1 is MNHEY and CDR2 is SVGAGI. The CDR3 is 14 amino acids. The V and J ends lost 8 bases and 1 base respectively, with 12 bases between them.

The chain links TRBV7-2 to TRBJ2-3; 7 positions match TRBD2. The length of the CDR3 is 17 residues. The germline CDR1 and CDR2 sequences are SGHTA and FQGNSA. With V trimmed by 0 bases and J by 2 bases, 8 bases remained unmatched. DNA of the CDR3: TGTGCCAGCAGCTTAGCGCTTCAACGGGGGGACACAGATACGCAGTATTTT. It encodes CASSLALQRGDTDTQYF.

This chain joins TRBV30 and TRBJ1-5; TRBD1 might be the D (6 bases). This CDR3 comprises 16 residues. The germline V gene encodes CDR1 GTSNPN and CDR2 SVGIG (reference sequence). V was clipped by 2 bases and J by 6 bases, with 20 bases between them. In nucleotides, the CDR3 is TGTGCCTGGAGTTTTCCGACCTCAGGGGTGGGTCAGCCCCAGCATTTT. It codes for CAWSFPTSGVGQPQHF.

The chain carries TRBV11-2 and TRBJ1-3; D is ambiguous. CDR3 length: 13 amino acids. Germline V gene data show CDR1 as SGHAT and CDR2 as FQNNGV. V lost 4 bases and J 2 bases, leaving 6 bases between the germline ends. CDR3 in DNA: TGTGCCAGCAGCTCCTCAACTGGAAACACCATATATTTT. This codes for CASSSSTGNTIYF. The full variable domain, in which reference TRBV11-2 and TRBJ1-3 provide the parts outside the CDR3, is EAGVAQSPRYKIIEKRQSVAFWCNPISGHATLYWYQQILGQGPKLLIQFQNNGVVDDSQLPKDRFSAERLKGVDSTLKIQPAKLEDSAVYLCASSSSTGNTIYFGEGSWLTVV.

V gene TRBV6-9 combines with J gene TRBJ1-5, with 7 bases that match TRBD1. Unmatched junction bases numbered 9, after V lost 5 bases and J lost 5 bases. CDR3 size: 15 residues. Per germline, CDR1 MNHGY and CDR2 SVAAGI. This CDR3 reads CASSAERRGHQPQHF. The CDR3 region has the DNA TGTGCCAGCAGTGCCGAAAGGAGGGGGCATCAGCCCCAGCATTTT.